These T cell receptor beta chains were read from a single sample in a study of regulatory and conventional T cells in RAG deficiency. TCRdb's copy holds only in-frame clones and misses some; the assay was immunoSEQ multiplex PCR. The sample holds roughly 20,000 clones; about nine tenths are singletons and the top ten take 1.4%. The same data also contributed to another study, on regulatory T cells.

The sequenced sample was Tregs sorted from blood. The receptors shown here come from a human donor in good health. CDR3s include the opening cysteine and the closing phenylalanine or tryptophan. A D gene is named only where the DNA matches it firmly. Rows give clone size only sometimes, using once, few, many, or a class for an expanded clone.

v_call	clone_size	j_call	d_call	cdr3_nt	cdr3_aa
TRBV5-4	few	TRBJ1-3	.	TGTGCCAGCAGCACCCGGACGGGGGGAAGATACACCATATATTTT	CASSTRTGGRYTIYF
TRBV19	.	TRBJ1-2	.	TGTGCCAGTAGTATTTCAAGGGACTATGGCTACACCTTC	CASSISRDYGYTF
TRBV25-1	.	TRBJ2-6	.	TGTGCCAGCAGTGCCTCTGGGGCCAACGTCCTGACTTTC	CASSASGANVLTF
TRBV18	.	TRBJ1-6	.	TGTGCCAGCTCGCCTAACAGGGAGCCTAGTTCACCCCTCCACTTT	CASSPNREPSSPLHF
TRBV5-1	.	TRBJ2-3	TRBD2	TGCGCCAGCAGCTTGGGGGGCGGGGGGGCCGCAGATACGCAGTATTTT	CASSLGGGGAADTQYF
TRBV19	.	TRBJ1-5	TRBD1	TGTGCCAGTAGTATAGTCGGCAGGGGGCCGAATCAGCCCCAGCATTTT	CASSIVGRGPNQPQHF
TRBV27	.	TRBJ2-3	.	TGTGCCAGCAGTTCATACACAGATACGCAGTATTTT	CASSSYTDTQYF
TRBV7-3	.	TRBJ2-1	.	TGTGCCAGCAGCAGCTTAGCGAGGGGCTTCAATGAGCAGTTCTTC	CASSSLARGFNEQFF
TRBV30	.	TRBJ1-1	.	TGTGCCTGGAGCGGTTTTACTTATGAAGCTTTCTTT	CAWSGFTYEAFF
TRBV30	.	TRBJ1-2	TRBD1	TGTGCCTGGAGTACAGGACAGGCAAACTGCTTC	CAWSTGQANCF
TRBV9	.	TRBJ2-5	TRBD1	TGTGCCAGCAGCGTAGGGAATGACAGGGGGGAGACCCAGTACTTC	CASSVGNDRGETQYF
TRBV5-1	.	TRBJ1-1	.	TGCGCCAGCAGCTTGGCCGACCATAACACTGAAGCTTTCTTT	CASSLADHNTEAFF
TRBV5-3	.	TRBJ2-5	TRBD1	TGTGCCAGCAGCTCCCCTGGGACAGTACAAGAGACCCAGTACTTC	CASSSPGTVQETQYF
TRBV20-1	.	TRBJ2-7	.	TGCAGTGCTAGGCCGGGTATCTCCCAGTACTTC	CSARPGISQYF
TRBV2	.	TRBJ1-3	.	TGTGCCAGCAGTGGCACAGGGTACTCTGGAAACACCATATATTTT	CASSGTGYSGNTIYF
TRBV27	.	TRBJ1-3	.	TGTGCCAGCAGTCAATACGGTTCCTCTGGAAACACCATATATTTT	CASSQYGSSGNTIYF
TRBV19	.	TRBJ1-5	.	TGTGCCAGCACAGATAGCAATCAGCCCCAGCATTTT	CASTDSNQPQHF
TRBV7-9	.	TRBJ2-2	.	TGTGCCAGCAGCTTAGTCGAAGCCGGGGAGCTGTTTTTT	CASSLVEAGELFF
TRBV2	.	TRBJ2-7	.	TGTGCCAGCAGGGCCCCAGCGTGGGGGGCGCGAGAGCAGTACTTC	CASRAPAWGAREQYF
TRBV19	.	TRBJ1-5	.	TGTGCCAGTAGTAGGACTACCTATAGCAATCAGCCCCAGCATTTT	CASSRTTYSNQPQHF
TRBV5-8	few	TRBJ1-2	.	TGTGCCAGCAGCCTGGGACGGGCATATGGCTACACCTTC	CASSLGRAYGYTF
TRBV19	.	TRBJ2-2	.	TGTGCCAGTAGTATTCATCTGGACAGGAGGGGGCCTAATATCGCGAACACCGGGGAGCTGTTTTTT	CASSIHLDRRGPNIANTGELFF
TRBV4-1	.	TRBJ1-1	TRBD1	TGCGCCAGCAAGTTTAGGGGGCAGGATGAAGCTTTCTTT	CASKFRGQDEAFF
TRBV9	.	TRBJ2-3	.	TGTGCCAGCAGCGTAGCGGCGGCAGCCCATACGCAGTATTTT	CASSVAAAAHTQYF
TRBV11-2	.	TRBJ1-1	.	TGTGCCAGCAGCTCACTGCCCGGGTCCAACACTGAAGCTTTCTTT	CASSSLPGSNTEAFF
TRBV11-2	.	TRBJ2-1	TRBD2	TGTGCCAGCAGCGCACTAGCGAGGAATGAGCAGTTCTTC	CASSALARNEQFF
TRBV9	.	TRBJ2-1	TRBD2	TGTGCCAGCAGCGTAGCTTCGGGCGGGAGGAAGTCCTACAATGAGCAGTTCTTC	CASSVASGGRKSYNEQFF
TRBV5-1	.	TRBJ1-3	.	TGCGCCAGCAGCTTATTGATGCAAAGTGCCACCATATATTTT	CASSLLMQSATIYF
TRBV19	.	TRBJ1-3	.	TGTGCCAGCGATAGCCTGGTTGGAAACACCATATATTTT	CASDSLVGNTIYF
TRBV30	once	TRBJ2-2	.	TGTGCCTGGAGTGAAGACACCGGGGAGCTGTTTTTT	CAWSEDTGELFF
TRBV30	.	TRBJ1-5	.	TGTGCCTGCCGGTTAGGGTTGAATCAGCCCCAGCATTTT	CACRLGLNQPQHF
TRBV20-1	.	TRBJ1-2	.	TGCAGTGCTCCCGCGCGAGGGGGCTACACCTTC	CSAPARGGYTF
TRBV18	.	TRBJ1-2	.	TGTGCCAGCTCACCAGGGGTCAACCCGGACTATGGCTACACCTTC	CASSPGVNPDYGYTF
TRBV28	.	TRBJ2-2	TRBD1	TGTGCTAGCAGCTCGGGGGGACAGGGGACCGGGGAGCTGTTTTTT	CASSSGGQGTGELFF
TRBV4-2	.	TRBJ2-1	TRBD2	TGTGCCAGCAGCCCTAAAGCGGGAGGTGACAATGAGCAGTTCTTC	CASSPKAGGDNEQFF
TRBV7-9	few	TRBJ1-2	.	TGTGCCAGCAGCCCCGGCAGGGTCTATGGCTACACCTTC	CASSPGRVYGYTF
TRBV5-4	.	TRBJ2-5	.	TGTGCCAGCAGCTTGGGTCAGCAGACCCAGTACTTC	CASSLGQQTQYF
TRBV6-5	.	TRBJ2-1	.	TGTGCCAGCCATAGAGGGGTTGAGCAGTTCTTC	CASHRGVEQFF
TRBV6-1	.	TRBJ2-1	.	TGTGCCAGCAAACGGTACAATGAGCAGTTCTTC	CASKRYNEQFF
TRBV5-1	.	TRBJ2-7	.	TGCGCCAGCAGCTTGGAGTCTAGCTCCTACGAGCAGTACTTC	CASSLESSSYEQYF